The 26 T cell receptor beta chains below come from one sample, sequenced in a study of T-cell memory formation after mild COVID-19. TCRdb fed the 5' RACE reads into MiXCR, producing one record per CDR3 protein. The sample holds just over 400,000 distinct CDR3 sequences; about 25% are singletons and the top ten take around 13%. The sample taken for sequencing was PBMCs or a T cell subset sorted from them (not recorded which). These receptors all come from an adult woman who had mild COVID-19 (a few samples of this study predate the infection). Cell type and time point are not known.

V is TRBV12-3 or TRBV12-4 and J is TRBJ2-7, with D perhaps matching TRBD1 or TRBD2 (6 bases each). The length of the CDR3 is 12 residues. V was shortened by 7 bases and J by 6 bases, with 13 bases between the two germline ends. The CDR3 loop is CASKGGNREQYF. The CDR3 DNA reads as TGTGCCAGCAAAGGGGGGAATCGCGAGCAGTACTTC.

This clonotype appeared a single time. This sequence joins TRBV9 and TRBJ1-6, with TRBD1 matching 7 bases. V dropped 1 base and J dropped 11; count of bases not matched to a gene: 9. In germline, CDR1 is SGDLS, CDR2 YYNGEE. The CDR3 contains 15 residues. As DNA, the CDR3 is TGTGCCAGCAGCGTAATGGACAGGTCGTCGACACCCCTCCACTTT. It codes for CASSVMDRSSTPLHF. The whole variable domain, remainder taken from reference TRBV9 and TRBJ1-6, is DSGVTQTPKHLITATGQRVTLRCSPRSGDLSVYWYQQSLDQGLQFLIQYYNGEERAKGNILERFSAQQFPDLHSELNLSSLELGDSALYFCASSVMDRSSTPLHFGNGTRLTVT.

This clonotype was picked up one time. CDR3 region: CATSDSGTGGVYGYTF. The CDR3 bases are TGTGCCACCAGTGATTCCGGGACAGGGGGCGTATATGGCTACACCTTC. V is TRBV24-1 and J is TRBJ1-2, with 12 bases aligning to TRBD1. The CDR3 totals 16 residues. Trimming at V came to 2 bases and at J to 5 bases, leaving 5 bases not matched to a gene. Germline CDR1 and CDR2: KGHDR and SFDVKD.

This sequence joins TRBV11-1 and TRBJ2-7; TRBD1 agrees at 7 bases. CDR1 and CDR2 (germline): SGHAT, FQDESV (reference sequence). CDR3 length equals 15 residues. V lost 2 bases, J lost 2 bases, and 6 bases stayed unmatched. The DNA of the CDR3 is TGTGCCAGCAGCTTAACCAGGGGGTGGACCTACGAGCAGTACTTC. This encodes CASSLTRGWTYEQYF.

This clonotype was found once. The chain recombines TRBV6-6 with TRBJ2-4, with 7 bases aligning to TRBD1. Germline V lookup: CDR1 MNHNY, CDR2 SVGAGI (reference sequence). The J segment lost 2 bases and the V segment lost 6 bases, leaving 22 bases of the junction unmatched. The CDR3 contains 20 residues. CDR3 amino acids: CASSLSSVEGGRGTKNIQYF. The CDR3, as DNA: TGTGCCAGCAGCCTATCCTCCGTCGAAGGGGGCAGAGGGACCAAAAACATTCAGTACTTC.

This chain uses TRBV27 with TRBJ2-7; D might be TRBD1 (5 bases). This CDR3 is built from 13 residues. V was trimmed by 6 bases and J by 3 bases, leaving 12 bases between them. Germline CDR1 MNHEY, CDR2 SMNVEV (reference sequence). The CDR3: CASSLTVHYEQYF. CDR3 DNA sequence: TGTGCCAGCAGCCTGACAGTACACTACGAGCAGTACTTC.

This clonotype occurred a few times. The rearrangement joins TRBV7-8 to TRBJ2-5; either TRBD1 or TRBD2 may fit D (6 bases each). Trimming removed 1 base at V and 1 base at J, with 10 bases between. The CDR3 sequence is 15 residues long. The germline V gene encodes CDR1 SGHVS and CDR2 FQNEAQ. DNA for the CDR3: TGTGCCAGCAGCTTAGGTGGGGGGCCCCAAGAGACCCAGTACTTC. It encodes CASSLGGGPQETQYF.

This clonotype was seen more than once but under ten times. This sequence joins TRBV10-3 and TRBJ2-1, with a weak D call TRBD2 (6 bases). This CDR3 is built from 14 residues. CDR1 ENHRY and CDR2 SYGVKD come from the germline V gene. Trimming shortened V by 4 bases and J by 8 bases, and 15 bases separated the two germline ends. In DNA, the CDR3 is TGTGCCATCAGTGCGTCTCATGGGGACTATGAGCAGTTCTTC. It specifies CAISASHGDYEQFF.

This clonotype was recorded only once. The CDR3 here is CASSYRQGGEAFF. The DNA of the CDR3 is TGCGCCAGCAGCTACCGACAGGGTGGTGAAGCTTTCTTT. The chain links TRBV5-1 to TRBJ1-1; the match to TRBD1 covers 7 bases. The trim removed 3 bases at V and 7 bases at J, leaving 6 bases unmatched. The CDR3 covers 13 residues. CDR1 is SGHRS and CDR2 is YFSETQ in the germline V gene. Drawing the rest from reference TRBV5-1 and TRBJ1-1, the complete variable domain is KAGVTQTPRYLIKTRGQQVTLSCSPISGHRSVSWYQQTPGQGLQFLFEYFSETQRNKGNFPGRFSGRQFSNSRSEMNVSTLELGDSALYLCASSYRQGGEAFFGQGTRLTVV.

The chain combines TRBV29-1 with TRBJ2-7; 10 positions agree with TRBD1. With 3 bases clipped from V and 2 bases from J, the junction kept 10 bases outside the gene matches. CDR1 and CDR2 (germline): SQVTM, ANQGSEA. The CDR3 loop spans 16 amino acids. Written as DNA, the CDR3 is TGCAGCGTTGAGGAAACCGGGACAGGGGATACCTACGAGCAGTACTTC. It translates to CSVEETGTGDTYEQYF.

CDR3 bases: TGTGCCAGCAGCGTTAGCGGGCTCCCCTCCTCCTACGAGCAGTACTTC. Its translation: CASSVSGLPSSYEQYF. This sequence joins TRBV9 and TRBJ2-7, with 7 bases identical to TRBD2. This CDR3 contains 16 residues. With 2 bases clipped from V and 0 bases from J, the junction kept 8 bases outside the gene matches. In germline, CDR1 is SGDLS, CDR2 YYNGEE.

The chain recombines TRBV15 with TRBJ2-7, with 7 bases fitting TRBD2. Losses at the gene ends were 0 bases for V and 5 bases for J; bases not matched to a gene: 10. Germline lookup yields CDR1 LNHNV and CDR2 YYDKDF (reference sequence). This CDR3 spans 16 amino acids. The CDR3 is CATSRETGTISHEQYF. DNA for the CDR3: TGTGCCACCAGCAGAGAAACCGGGACTATTAGCCACGAGCAGTACTTC.

This chain connects TRBV2 to TRBJ2-7; 8 bases fit TRBD2. Looked up from germline, CDR1 is SNHLY and CDR2 is FYNNEI. V lost 1 base and J lost 7; bases outside the gene matches: 12. CDR3 length: 16 residues. The CDR3 reads CASSEGSVGLDPEQYF. CDR3 sequence (DNA): TGTGCCAGCAGTGAAGGCTCCGTGGGACTAGATCCTGAGCAGTACTTC. The whole variable domain, remainder taken from reference TRBV2 and TRBJ2-7, is EPEVTQTPSHQVTQMGQEVILRCVPISNHLYFYWYRQILGQKVEFLVSFYNNEISEKSEIFDDQFSVERPDGSNFTLKIRSTKLEDSAMYFCASSEGSVGLDPEQYFGPGTRLTVT.

Comment on this clonotype: One end of the junction varies from germline; a read error may be responsible. The gene calls are TRBV20-1 and TRBJ2-1, with D maybe TRBD1 (5 bases). Germline lookup yields CDR1 DFQATT and CDR2 SNEGSKA (reference sequence). There are 15 residues in the CDR3. The CDR3 nucleotides are TGCAGTGCTGGAGACAGAGGATTGATTTACAATGAGCAGTTCTTC. This translates into CSAGDRGLIYNEQFF.

This clonotype was counted a few times. J is TRBJ1-4 and V is TRBV7-9, with D hard to call. Trimming took off 7 bases at V and 8 bases at J, with 8 bases between the two ends. Germline-derived CDR1 and CDR2 are SEHNR and FQNEAQ (reference sequence). This CDR3 has 11 residues. CDR3 loop: CASTRGEKLFF. CDR3 sequence (DNA): TGTGCCAGCACCCGAGGGGAAAAACTGTTTTTT.

The rearrangement joins TRBV19 to TRBJ1-5; a possible D gene is TRBD1 (5 bases). The CDR3 runs 13 residues. Trimming took off 3 bases at V and 4 bases at J, with 7 bases between the two ends. The V gene's germline CDR1 is LNHDA and CDR2 SQIVND (reference sequence). CDR3 bases: TGTGCCAGTAGTATGGGACTGAATCAGCCCCAGCATTTT. Translated: CASSMGLNQPQHF.

The chain links TRBV5-5 to TRBJ1-5, with D possibly TRBD1 on 6 matching bases. Germline loops: CDR1 SGHKS, CDR2 YYEKEE (reference sequence). Trimming stripped 2 bases from V and 5 bases from J, with 11 bases between. The length of the CDR3 is 14 residues. CDR3 bases: TGTGCCAGCAGCTTCTGGGGGGGCTATCAGCCCCAGCATTTT. It specifies CASSFWGGYQPQHF.

The chain has TRBV7-6 and TRBJ1-5; D is unresolved. CDR1 SGHVS and CDR2 FNYEAQ come from the germline V gene. V was pared by 2 bases and J by 4 bases, with 6 bases between. This CDR3 region has 13 residues. The CDR3: CASSLRRNQPQHF. The CDR3 region has the DNA TGTGCCAGCAGCTTAAGAAGGAATCAGCCCCAGCATTTT.

The chain is built from TRBV4-2 and TRBJ2-3; D gene unclear. Trimming pared 4 bases from V and 0 bases from J, leaving 20 bases between. This CDR3 has 18 residues. The germline CDR1 and CDR2 sequences are LGHNA and YNFKEQ. CDR3 sequence: CASSRSPLRSTSTDTQYF. CDR3 bases: TGTGCCAGCAGCCGGTCCCCCCTCAGGAGTACTAGCACAGATACGCAGTATTTT.

This clonotype came up once. The chain combines TRBV7-2 with TRBJ2-2, with no clear D. V shed 5 bases and J shed 6 bases, with 16 bases lying between them. The germline CDR1 and CDR2 sequences are SGHTA and FQGNSA. The CDR3 totals 15 residues. The CDR3 region is CASSNPNLPPGELFF. In DNA form, the CDR3 reads TGTGCCAGCAGCAACCCAAACTTACCACCCGGGGAGCTGTTTTTT.

In this sample, this clonotype turned up a few times. Here the CDR3 DNA reads TGTGCCAGCAGTTACTCGATTATAAGGGGCGAGCAGTACTTC. It encodes CASSYSIIRGEQYF. This rearrangement joins TRBV6-5 to TRBJ2-7, with D perhaps matching TRBD1 (5 bases). The CDR3 covers 14 residues. Trimming stripped 0 bases from V and 6 bases from J, with 12 bases between. CDR1 is MNHEY, CDR2 SVGAGI, per germline.

The rearrangement joins TRBV7-6 to TRBJ2-7; TRBD2 aligns across 12 bases. The V gene end was trimmed by 5 bases and the J gene end by 0 bases; junction bases not matched to a gene: 5. There are 16 residues in the CDR3. Germline CDR1 SGHVS, CDR2 FNYEAQ. CDR3 in amino acids: CASSGGLAGSSYEQYF. CDR3 bases: TGTGCCAGCAGCGGGGGACTAGCGGGTTCCTCCTACGAGCAGTACTTC.

This clonotype was seen more than once but under ten times. J is TRBJ2-1 and V is TRBV5-1, with unresolved D. There are 15 residues in the CDR3. The ends were cut back, 0 bases at V and 2 bases at J, with 9 bases in the middle. The germline V gene encodes CDR1 SGHRS and CDR2 YFSETQ. The CDR3 DNA reads TGCGCCAGCAGCTTGGGGTCTATACCCTACAATGAGCAGTTCTTC. Its translation: CASSLGSIPYNEQFF.

This sequence joins TRBV6-5 and TRBJ2-7; 7 bases line up with TRBD1. This CDR3 is built from 14 residues. Germline CDR1 reads MNHEY; CDR2 reads SVGAGI. J was trimmed by 3 bases and V by 5 bases; bases with no gene match: 7. In DNA, the CDR3 is TGTGCCAGCAGTGAGACAGGGCTCGGCTACGAGCAGTACTTC. This sequence encodes CASSETGLGYEQYF.

Only a few counts were recorded for this clonotype. This chain links TRBV25-1 with TRBJ2-5; perhaps TRBD2 as D (6 bases). This CDR3 has 13 amino acids. V dropped 4 bases and J dropped 5 bases, with 11 bases sitting between them. Looked up from germline, CDR1 is MGHDK and CDR2 is SYGVNS. Here the CDR3 reads CASSGGVRETQYF. CDR3 coding DNA: TGTGCCAGCAGTGGGGGGGTTCGGGAGACCCAGTACTTC.

This chain uses TRBV24-1 with TRBJ2-3; D possibly corresponds to TRBD1 (6 bases). CDR3 length equals 13 residues. The germline gives CDR1 KGHDR, CDR2 SFDVKD. V was shortened by 4 bases and J by 4 bases, with 8 bases between the two germline ends. Here the CDR3 DNA reads TGTGCCACCAGTGAGCCAGGGGCAGATACGCAGTATTTT. This translates into CATSEPGADTQYF.